Presented here are 29 T cell receptor beta chains from one specimen sequenced in a study of PD-L1 blockade in urothelial cancer. Only in-frame clones appear in the TCRdb table, and some are missing; sequencing was by immunoSEQ multiplex PCR. The sample gives tens of thousands of clones, around 83% of which show up once; about 30% is in the top ten. This material consisted of PBMCs, taken around atezolizumab (anti-PD-L1) treatment. The receptors were gathered from a man between 60 and 70 years old with urothelial cancer.

V usage is TRBV10-2 and J usage is TRBJ1-2, with a tentative D call TRBD1 (6 bases). The CDR3 totals 14 residues. Between the trimmed V and J ends, which lost 0 bases and 8 bases, there was a span of 13 bases. Germline CDR1 is WSHSY and CDR2 is SAAADI. The CDR3 sequence is CASSESRGAEGYTF. For the CDR3, the DNA is TGCGCCAGCAGTGAGTCGCGGGGGGCTGAGGGCTACACCTTC.

The genes are TRBV28 and TRBJ1-4; no clear D gene. The ends were cut back, 3 bases at V and 14 bases at J, with 13 bases in the middle. The CDR3 contains 12 residues. Per the germline V gene, CDR1 is MDHEN and CDR2 is SYDVKM. The CDR3 sequence: CASSLDGGGLFF. In DNA form, the CDR3 reads TGTGCCAGCAGTTTGGACGGCGGAGGGCTGTTTTTT.

The J gene is TRBJ1-2, the V gene TRBV9, with 9 bases that match TRBD1. The CDR3 spans 14 residues. Germline CDR1 and CDR2: SGDLS and YYNGEE. Unmatched junction bases numbered 1, after V lost 2 bases and J lost 2 bases. As DNA, the CDR3 is TGTGCCAGCAGCGTTGACAGGGGGAACTATGGCTACACCTTC. The encoded protein is CASSVDRGNYGYTF.

This rearrangement joins TRBV5-1 to TRBJ2-3; D remains ambiguous. The CDR3 runs 16 residues. The ends were cut back, 0 bases at V and 3 bases at J, with 14 bases in the middle. Germline CDR1 reads SGHRS; CDR2 reads YFSETQ. The CDR3 nucleotides are TGCGCCAGCAGCTTGGGAGGTAGCAGCCAGACAGATACGCAGTATTTT. Amino acids: CASSLGGSSQTDTQYF.

This chain connects TRBV6-6 to TRBJ1-3, with D unclear. Germline V gene lookup returns CDR1 MNHNY and CDR2 SVGAGI (reference sequence). V was pared by 4 bases and J by 0 bases, with 13 bases between. The CDR3 length is 16 residues. The CDR3 sequence is CASSSLWAYSGNTIYF. The CDR3 bases are TGTGCCAGCAGTTCCCTCTGGGCCTACTCTGGAAACACCATATATTTT.

The CDR3 DNA follows: TGTGCCAGTAGTAGGGGGGAAGGACACTATGGCTACACCTTC. It encodes CASSRGEGHYGYTF. The rearrangement uses TRBV19 and TRBJ1-2; tentative D call: TRBD1 (5 bases). Trimming stripped 4 bases from V and 3 bases from J, with 12 bases between. The CDR3 has 14 amino acids. Looked up from germline, CDR1 is LNHDA and CDR2 is SQIVND (reference sequence).

This chain uses TRBV7-8 with TRBJ2-5; 8 positions agree with TRBD2. The CDR3 totals 14 residues. CDR1 and CDR2 (germline): SGHVS, FQNEAQ. With 5 bases clipped from V and 3 bases from J, the junction kept 5 bases outside the gene matches. This CDR3 is CASSLAGGEETQYF. The CDR3 bases are TGTGCCAGCAGCCTGGCGGGGGGCGAAGAGACCCAGTACTTC.

The chain recombines TRBV6-1 with TRBJ1-2; a weak D match, TRBD1 (6 bases). Germline loops: CDR1 MNHNS, CDR2 SASEGT. The CDR3 has 16 amino acids. V lost 0 bases, J lost 0 bases, and 11 bases lay in between. CDR3 loop: CASSEAYRVTNYGYTF. The CDR3 coding sequence is TGTGCCAGCAGTGAAGCGTACAGGGTGACTAACTATGGCTACACCTTC.

CDR3 sequence: CASSGITGVGAKNIQYF. CDR3 DNA sequence: TGTGCCAGCAGCGGGATCACAGGGGTTGGTGCCAAAAACATTCAGTACTTC. The chain is built from TRBV7-8 and TRBJ2-4, with 7 bases aligning to TRBD1. The CDR3 is 17 residues long. Germline-derived CDR1 and CDR2 are SGHVS and FQNEAQ. Trimming removed 5 bases from V and 1 base from J; junction bases left unmatched: 11.

V usage is TRBV11-2 and J usage is TRBJ1-4; the match to TRBD1 covers 7 bases. J gave up 3 bases and V 5 bases, and 6 bases lay outside the gene matches. In germline, CDR1 is SGHAT, CDR2 FQNNGV. There are 15 residues in the CDR3. CDR3 bases: TGTGCCAGCAGCCAACAGGGGAAGGCTAATGAAAAACTGTTTTTT. Its protein is CASSQQGKANEKLFF.

This clone came up once. This sequence joins TRBV10-3 and TRBJ2-7, with 7 bases matching TRBD2. CDR3 length: 15 residues. Trimming took 8 bases from V and 3 from J; bases not matched to a gene: 13. Germline CDR1 and CDR2: ENHRY and SYGVKD. The CDR3: CAIGSASGSVYEQYF. Written as DNA, the CDR3 is TGTGCCATCGGCTCGGCTAGCGGTTCGGTCTACGAGCAGTACTTC.

The chain joins TRBV5-1 to TRBJ2-7, with no clear D. The V gene's germline CDR1 is SGHRS and CDR2 YFSETQ. V was trimmed by 1 base and J by 3 bases, leaving 11 bases between them. This CDR3 is 14 amino acids long. CDR3 coding DNA: TGCGCCAGCAGCTTGTCTGTAGATAACTACGAGCAGTACTTC. Translated, it gives CASSLSVDNYEQYF.

The chain employs TRBV6-5 and TRBJ2-5, with D possibly TRBD2 on 6 matching bases. The CDR3 contains 13 residues. Germline V gene data show CDR1 as MNHEY and CDR2 as SVGAGI. The V end lost 6 bases, the J end lost 4 bases, and 12 bases lay between the germline ends. CDR3 residues: CASSRGIGETQYF. CDR3 bases: TGTGCCAGCAGCCGCGGGATCGGAGAGACCCAGTACTTC.

The rearrangement links TRBV11-1 to TRBJ2-1; TRBD2 agrees at 10 bases. Germline V gives CDR1 SGHAT, CDR2 FQDESV (reference sequence). The length of the CDR3 is 16 residues. J was trimmed by 2 bases and V by 5 bases; bases with no gene match: 6. The CDR3 DNA is TGTGCCAGCAGCCCCCAAGCGGGAGGGCCCTACAATGAGCAGTTCTTC. Its protein product is CASSPQAGGPYNEQFF.

This chain connects TRBV5-4 to TRBJ2-5, with 7 positions matching TRBD1. J was trimmed by 4 bases and V by 4 bases; bases with no gene match: 4. Germline V gene sequence: CDR1 SGHNT, CDR2 YYREEE (reference sequence). This CDR3 comprises 13 residues. The CDR3 loop is CASSLGQVETQYF. CDR3 sequence (DNA): TGTGCCAGCAGCCTAGGACAGGTAGAGACCCAGTACTTC.

CDR3 nucleotide sequence: TGTGCCAGTAAGGATCCTCAGGTGCTCAGCACAGATACGCAGTATTTT. Protein product: CASKDPQVLSTDTQYF. The chain links TRBV19 to TRBJ2-3; D is ambiguous. Trimming took 7 bases from V and 0 from J, leaving 17 bases between them. Per germline, CDR1 LNHDA and CDR2 SQIVND (reference sequence). The length of the CDR3 is 16 residues.

The chain couples TRBV5-1 to TRBJ2-6; 7 bases match TRBD1. This CDR3 has 19 amino acids. CDR1 is SGHRS and CDR2 is YFSETQ in the germline V gene. Trimming at V came to 2 bases and at J to 1 base, leaving 12 bases not matched to a gene. The chain's CDR3 is CASSFQVGDSPSGANVLTF. Here the CDR3 DNA reads TGCGCCAGCAGCTTTCAAGTAGGGGACAGCCCGTCTGGGGCCAACGTCCTGACTTTC.

The chain recombines TRBV5-5 with TRBJ1-1, with D maybe TRBD1 (6 bases). Germline V CDR1 and CDR2: SGHKS, YYEKEE (reference sequence). This CDR3 has 15 amino acids. V was pared by 4 bases and J by 5 bases, with 18 bases between. The CDR3 DNA reads TGTGCCAGCAGCCCGCTTCGGGGGGGGCTGACTGAAGCTTTCTTT. Amino acids: CASSPLRGGLTEAFF.

The chain employs TRBV15 and TRBJ2-7; a possible D gene is TRBD2 (6 bases). The CDR3 runs 14 residues. V lost 1 base, J lost 5 bases, and 12 bases lay in between. CDR1 and CDR2 from the germline V gene are LNHNV and YYDKDF (reference sequence). The DNA of the CDR3 is TGTGCCACCAGCAGAGGCACGGGGAGGCACGAGCAGTACTTC. Its translation: CATSRGTGRHEQYF.

This clone has a count of ten or more. The V gene is TRBV9, the J gene TRBJ2-1; 9 bases map to TRBD2. The V segment lost 3 bases and the J segment 6 bases; nucleotides outside the gene matches: 7. CDR3 length: 15 residues. Germline lookup yields CDR1 SGDLS and CDR2 YYNGEE. The CDR3 here is CASSEAGGPFNEQFF. The DNA for the CDR3 is TGTGCCAGCAGCGAGGCGGGGGGGCCTTTCAATGAGCAGTTCTTC.

The V call is TRBV7-6, the J call TRBJ1-6; 7 nucleotides line up with TRBD1. Germline trimming cut 5 bases from V and 0 bases from J; bases unmatched to any gene: 4. From germline, CDR1 is SGHVS and CDR2 FNYEAQ. The CDR3 runs to 16 residues. DNA of the CDR3: TGTGCCAGCAGCAAGGGGGCAGCCTCCTATAATTCACCCCTCCACTTT. It is translated as CASSKGAASYNSPLHF.

V and J are TRBV29-1 and TRBJ2-3; possible D gene TRBD2, 6 bases. The germline V and J ends were trimmed by 4 bases and 4 bases, with 9 bases remaining between them. The CDR3 contains 12 residues. CDR1 and CDR2 from the germline V gene are SQVTM and ANQGSEA. CDR3 protein: CSVGTGADTQYF. The CDR3 DNA is TGCAGCGTTGGGACGGGGGCAGATACGCAGTATTTT.

This chain links TRBV10-3 with TRBJ2-7; 7 bases align to TRBD1. CDR3 length: 15 amino acids. Germline V lookup: CDR1 ENHRY, CDR2 SYGVKD. The ends lost 4 bases at V and 2 bases at J; junction bases unmatched: 8. CDR3 nucleotides: TGTGCCATCAGTGGGTCACAGGGGACAACCTACGAGCAGTACTTC. It codes for CAISGSQGTTYEQYF.

This clone came up a few times. The rearrangement joins TRBV6-1 to TRBJ2-5; the match to TRBD2 covers 7 bases. CDR3 length equals 22 residues. The trim removed 1 base at V and 4 bases at J, leaving 27 bases unmatched. CDR1 MNHNS and CDR2 SASEGT come from the germline V gene. As DNA, the CDR3 is TGTGCCAGCAGTGAAGAGGTGGGCGGGTGGGGACTAACGCCGAGCCGTCGAGAGACCCAGTACTTC. This sequence encodes CASSEEVGGWGLTPSRRETQYF.

The rearrangement links TRBV4-2 to TRBJ1-5, with D possibly TRBD1 on 6 matching bases. V was cut by 3 bases and J by 5 bases, with 14 bases left in between. Germline V gene sequence: CDR1 LGHNA, CDR2 YNFKEQ. This CDR3 region has 15 residues. The CDR3 DNA is TGTGCCAGCAGCCAGGATGGACAGCCCTATCAGCCCCAGCATTTT. Its protein is CASSQDGQPYQPQHF.

Only a few counts were recorded for this clone. This chain links TRBV5-1 with TRBJ1-1; D is unclear. Germline CDR1 reads SGHRS; CDR2 reads YFSETQ. V lost 5 bases and J lost 5, with 16 bases in between. The CDR3 sequence is 14 residues long. DNA of the CDR3: TGCGCCAGCAGACCAACGACGGGGAGTACTGAAGCTTTCTTT. This translates into CASRPTTGSTEAFF. Together with reference TRBV5-1 and TRBJ1-1, the CDR3 gives the full variable domain: KAGVTQTPRYLIKTRGQQVTLSCSPISGHRSVSWYQQTPGQGLQFLFEYFSETQRNKGNFPGRFSGRQFSNSRSEMNVSTLELGDSALYLCASRPTTGSTEAFFGQGTRLTVV.

The chain employs TRBV5-5 and TRBJ1-5; D may be TRBD1 (5 bases). Trimming took off 0 bases at V and 5 bases at J, with 9 bases between the two ends. The CDR3 extends over 14 amino acids. CDR1 and CDR2 from the germline V gene are SGHKS and YYEKEE (reference sequence). DNA for the CDR3: TGTGCCAGCAGCTTGGTGGCAGGGTATCAGCCCCAGCATTTT. This gives the protein CASSLVAGYQPQHF.

The V gene is TRBV30, the J gene TRBJ1-2; 9 bases align to TRBD1. The germline V gene encodes CDR1 GTSNPN and CDR2 SVGIG (reference sequence). The CDR3 runs to 14 residues. The V gene end was trimmed by 8 bases and the J gene end by 6 bases; junction bases not matched to a gene: 13. The DNA of the CDR3 is TGTGCCCGGGACAGGGTTCCCTCCCGAGATGGCTACACCTTC. Its protein is CARDRVPSRDGYTF.

V is TRBV19 and J is TRBJ2-3, with a weak D call TRBD2 (6 bases). CDR3 size: 15 residues. Germline-derived CDR1 and CDR2 are LNHDA and SQIVND (reference sequence). V lost 2 bases to trimming and J lost 2 bases, with 11 bases between them. The CDR3 protein is CASSINSGYTDTQYF. The DNA of the CDR3 is TGTGCCAGTAGTATAAACAGCGGGTACACAGATACGCAGTATTTT.